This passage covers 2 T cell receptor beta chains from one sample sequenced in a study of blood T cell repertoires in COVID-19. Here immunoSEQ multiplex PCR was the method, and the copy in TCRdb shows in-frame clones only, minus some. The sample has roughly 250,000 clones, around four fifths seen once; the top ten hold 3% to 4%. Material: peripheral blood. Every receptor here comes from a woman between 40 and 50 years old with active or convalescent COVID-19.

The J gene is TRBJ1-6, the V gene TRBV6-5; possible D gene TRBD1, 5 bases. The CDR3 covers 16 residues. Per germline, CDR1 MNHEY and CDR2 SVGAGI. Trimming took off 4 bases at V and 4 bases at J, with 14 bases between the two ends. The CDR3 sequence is CASSSGDFLYNSPLHF. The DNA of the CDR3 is TGTGCCAGCAGTTCGGGGGATTTCTTATATAATTCACCCCTCCACTTT.

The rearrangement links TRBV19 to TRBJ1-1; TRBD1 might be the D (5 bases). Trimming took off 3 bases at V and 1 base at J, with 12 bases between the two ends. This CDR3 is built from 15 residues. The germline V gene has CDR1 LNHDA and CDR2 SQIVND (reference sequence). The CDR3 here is CASSMYPGPNTEAFF. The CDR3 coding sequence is TGTGCCAGTAGTATGTACCCAGGGCCGAACACTGAAGCTTTCTTT.